A single sample is the source of the 3 T cell receptor beta chains below, sequenced in a study of T cells after somatic rescue of genetic block. The table came from immunoSEQ multiplex PCR; TCRdb's copy has only in-frame clones and leaves some out. Of 70,000 to 85,000 clones in the sample, approximately 90% are singletons; the top ten hold roughly 2.9%. Sample: peripheral blood mononuclear cells (PBMCs). The receptors here all came from a man aged 25 to 40.

This rearrangement joins TRBV4-1 to TRBJ1-5, with 8 bases lining up with TRBD1. This CDR3 is built from 15 residues. The junction had 5 bases not matched to a gene; V was cut back by 2 bases and J by 5 bases. CDR1 and CDR2 (germline): MGHRA, YSYEKL. The DNA of the CDR3 is TGCGCCAGCAGCCAAATTGGGACAGGAGATCAGCCCCAGCATTTT. This gives the protein CASSQIGTGDQPQHF.

The rearrangement joins TRBV27 to TRBJ2-2, with TRBD2 matching 8 bases. The CDR3 sequence is 15 residues long. The trim removed 7 bases at V and 2 bases at J, leaving 6 bases unmatched. Germline assignment: CDR1 MNHEY and CDR2 SMNVEV (reference sequence). For the CDR3, the DNA is TGTGCCAGCAAACCGGGACTAGGTAACACCGGGGAGCTGTTTTTT. This sequence encodes CASKPGLGNTGELFF.

The V gene is TRBV28, the J gene TRBJ1-5; 7 nucleotides line up with TRBD1. V gave up 6 bases and J gave up 2 bases; unmatched junction bases: 4. The CDR3 has 14 amino acids. CDR1 is MDHEN, CDR2 SYDVKM, per germline. The CDR3 sequence is CASRPGGRNQPQHF. CDR3 DNA sequence: TGTGCCAGCAGACCAGGGGGGCGCAATCAGCCCCAGCATTTT.